This record covers a single T cell receptor (beta chain). Its matching antigen is unknown. The record originates from a study of shared clonotypes between healthy human individuals. Findings of the study overall: In contrast to clonotypes shared by all four donors, non-shared clonotypes had lower generation probabilities.

The V end was cut by 4 bases, the J end by 3 bases, with 11 bases between. This CDR3 has 13 residues. Germline assignment: CDR1 SGHDT and CDR2 YYEEEE. Sequencing was performed with immunoSEQ multiplex PCR; in TCRdb, only in-frame clones are kept and a portion is missing. Among roughly 1,600,000 clones listed, 98% to 99% were seen once. The sequencing input was naive CD4+ T cells sorted from blood. Subset reported: CD45RA+ positively selected. This TCR was recovered from a man aged 25-40 years in good health. The V and J genes are TRBV5-6 and TRBJ2-7; D is undetermined. The CDR3 nucleotides are TGTGCCAGCAGCGCTGGACCTTTCTACGAGCAGTACTTC. It codes for CASSAGPFYEQYF.